The 3 T cell receptor beta chains reported below all come from one sample, sequenced in a study of blood T cell repertoires in COVID-19. Assay used: immunoSEQ multiplex PCR; TCRdb lists only in-frame clones, some missing. This sample has approximately 100,000 clones; more than 70% occur once, and the top ten carry roughly 15%. What was sequenced was peripheral blood. The receptor source for this set is a woman in her seventies with acute or convalescent COVID-19.

The rearrangement links TRBV7-2 to TRBJ2-1, with D possibly being TRBD2 (6 bases). Trimming removed 0 bases from V and 6 bases from J, with 18 bases in between. CDR3 size: 17 residues. The V gene's germline CDR1 is SGHTA and CDR2 FQGNSA. The CDR3 DNA reads TGTGCCAGCAGCTTAGCGGGGGGAGGAGGCTACCCCAATGAGCAGTTCTTC. Residues: CASSLAGGGGYPNEQFF.

This clone came up once. V is TRBV5-4 and J is TRBJ2-1, with 11 bases matching TRBD2. The CDR3 is made up of 15 amino acids. V lost 4 bases and J lost 9; bases outside the gene matches: 9. Per germline, CDR1 SGHNT and CDR2 YYREEE (reference sequence). CDR3 DNA: TGTGCCAGCAGCATAACTAGCGGGAGACGCAGTGAGCAGTTCTTC. It yields the protein CASSITSGRRSEQFF. The variable domain in full, completed from reference TRBV5-4 and TRBJ2-1, reads ETGVTQSPTHLIKTRGQQVTLRCSSQSGHNTVSWYQQALGQGPQFIFQYYREEENGRGNFPPRFSGLQFPNYSSELNVNALELDDSALYLCASSITSGRRSEQFFGPGTRLTVL.

The chain has TRBV6-5 and TRBJ1-2; tentatively, D is TRBD1 (5 bases). The CDR3 runs to 14 residues. Trimming left V 0 bases short and J 3 bases short, with 8 bases between. Per the germline V gene, CDR1 is MNHEY and CDR2 is SVGAGI. For the CDR3, the DNA is TGTGCCAGCAGTTACTCGTGGGGGGACTATGGCTACACCTTC. Encoded protein: CASSYSWGDYGYTF.